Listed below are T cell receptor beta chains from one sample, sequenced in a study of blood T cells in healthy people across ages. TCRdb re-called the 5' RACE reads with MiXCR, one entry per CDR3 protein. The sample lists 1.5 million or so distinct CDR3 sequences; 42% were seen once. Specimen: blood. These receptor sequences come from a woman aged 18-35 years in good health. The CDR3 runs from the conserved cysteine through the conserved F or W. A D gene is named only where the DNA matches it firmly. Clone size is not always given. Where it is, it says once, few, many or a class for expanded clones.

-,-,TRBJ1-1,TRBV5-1,CASSGQAGMNTEAFF,TGCGCCAGCAGTGGGCAGGCAGGTATGAACACTGAAGCTTTCTTT
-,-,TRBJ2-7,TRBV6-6,CASRPQPPSSYNEQYF,TGTGCCAGCAGACCACAACCACCCAGCTCCTACAATGAGCAGTACTTC
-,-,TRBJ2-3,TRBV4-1,CASSQFGRAGTDTQYF,TGCGCCAGCAGCCAATTTGGAAGGGCCGGAACAGATACGCAGTATTTT
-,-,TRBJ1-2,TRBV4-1,CASSQAPRTPTRVYGYTF,TGCGCCAGCAGCCAAGCCCCTCGGACCCCCACCCGGGTCTATGGCTACACCTTC
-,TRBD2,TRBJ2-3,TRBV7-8,CAVRIKRGLTDTQYF,TGTGCCGTACGTATAAAGCGGGGGCTCACAGATACGCAGTATTTT
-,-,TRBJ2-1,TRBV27,CASSRVAIPYNEQFF,TGTGCCAGCAGCAGAGTAGCGATACCCTACAATGAGCAGTTCTTC
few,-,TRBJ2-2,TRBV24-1,CATSDFGGTNTGELFF,TGTGCCACCAGTGATTTTGGCGGAACGAACACCGGGGAGCTGTTTTTT
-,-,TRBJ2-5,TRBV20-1,CSARRQGPYDEQYF,TGCAGTGCTAGACGGCAGGGACCTTACGATGAGCAGTACTTC
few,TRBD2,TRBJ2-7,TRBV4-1,CASSQFGATSGGDEQYF,TGCGCCAGCAGCCAGTTCGGAGCGACTAGCGGGGGTGACGAGCAGTACTTC
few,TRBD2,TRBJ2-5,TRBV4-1,CASSHLRGDNEQYF,TGCGCCAGCAGCCATCTGCGGGGGGACAATGAGCAGTACTTC
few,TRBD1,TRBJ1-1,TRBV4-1,CASSQTGVGTEAFF,TGCGCCAGCAGCCAAACAGGGGTGGGCACTGAAGCTTTCTTT
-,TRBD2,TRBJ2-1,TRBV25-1,CASRARGAYNEQFF,TGTGCCAGCAGGGCTCGGGGGGCCTACAATGAGCAGTTCTTC
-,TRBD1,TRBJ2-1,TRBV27,CASSLTGQGAYNEQFF,TGTGCCAGCAGTTTAACCGGACAGGGGGCCTACAATGAGCAGTTCTTC
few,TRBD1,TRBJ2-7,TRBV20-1,CSARGQGRYEQYF,TGCAGTGCTAGAGGACAGGGGAGGTACGAGCAGTACTTC
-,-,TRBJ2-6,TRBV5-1,CASSATLGSGANVLTF,TGCGCCAGCAGCGCAACACTGGGCTCTGGGGCCAACGTACTGACTTTC
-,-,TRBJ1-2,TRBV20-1,CSARGLRAADGYTF,TGCAGTGCTAGAGGGTTAAGGGCCGCCGATGGCTACACCTTC
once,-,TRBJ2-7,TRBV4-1,CASSPHSGGGYEQYF,TGCGCCAGCAGTCCTCATAGCGGAGGGGGGTACGAGCAGTACTTC
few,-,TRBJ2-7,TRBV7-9,CASSPTLGTYEQYF,TGTGCCAGCAGCCCCACCCTTGGGACCTACGAGCAGTACTTC
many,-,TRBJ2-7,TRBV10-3,CAISESGQGAYEQYF,TGTGCCATCAGTGAGTCGGGTCAGGGCGCCTACGAGCAGTACTTC
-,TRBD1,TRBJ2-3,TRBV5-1,CASSRVGQGTDTQYF,TGCGCCAGCAGCAGAGTGGGACAGGGCACAGATACGCAGTATTTT
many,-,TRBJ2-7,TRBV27,CASSSATRYLYEQYF,TGTGCCAGCAGTTCTGCGACTAGGTACCTCTACGAGCAGTACTTC
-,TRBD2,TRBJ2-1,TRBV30,CAWSVGASGYYNGQFF,TGTGCCTGGAGTGTAGGGGCTAGCGGATACTACAATGGGCAGTTCTTC
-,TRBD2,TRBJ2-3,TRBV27,CASRPGTSVGAQYF,TGTGCCAGCAGACCCGGGACTAGCGTTGGTGCGCAGTATTTT
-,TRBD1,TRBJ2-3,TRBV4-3,CASSQGTGESTDTQYF,TGCGCCAGCAGCCAAGGGACAGGCGAGTCGACAGATACGCAGTATTTT
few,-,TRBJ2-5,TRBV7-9,CASSSWRGPQETQYF,TGTGCCAGCAGCTCTTGGAGGGGCCCTCAAGAGACCCAGTACTTC
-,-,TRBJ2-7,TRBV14,CASSQDRVNYEQYF,TGTGCCAGCAGCCAAGATCGAGTTAACTACGAGCAGTACTTC
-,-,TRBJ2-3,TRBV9,CASSKRTRANTQYF,TGTGCCAGCAGCAAACGGACAAGGGCAAATACGCAGTATTTT
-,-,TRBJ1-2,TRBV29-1,CSARRGENYGYTF,TGCAGCGCTCGAAGGGGGGAAAACTATGGCTACACCTTC
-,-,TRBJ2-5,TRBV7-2,CASSPKRAQYF,TGTGCCAGCAGCCCAAAAAGAGCCCAGTACTTC
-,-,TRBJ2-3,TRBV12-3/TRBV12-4,CASSLSSPTDTQYF,TGTGCCAGCAGTTTGTCCTCACCCACAGATACGCAGTATTTT
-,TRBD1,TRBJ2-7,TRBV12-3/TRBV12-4,CANSWTGSSYEQYF,TGTGCCAACAGTTGGACAGGAAGCTCCTACGAGCAGTACTTC
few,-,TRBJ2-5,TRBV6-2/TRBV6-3,CASSYPLDLQETQYF,TGTGCCAGCAGTTACCCCTTAGACCTTCAAGAGACCCAGTACTTC
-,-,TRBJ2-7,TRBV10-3,CAISPASSYEQYF,TGTGCCATCAGCCCTGCGAGCTCCTACGAGCAGTACTTC
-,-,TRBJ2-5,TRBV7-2,CASSTSGAMETQYF,TGTGCCAGCAGCACGTCTGGGGCAATGGAGACCCAGTACTTC
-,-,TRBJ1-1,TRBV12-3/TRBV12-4,CASSSRDGGTEAFF,TGTGCCAGCTCCTCCCGGGATGGGGGCACTGAAGCTTTCTTT
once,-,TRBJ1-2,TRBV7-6,CASSKDGGAGGYTF,TGTGCCAGCAGCAAAGACGGGGGGGCGGGTGGCTACACCTTC
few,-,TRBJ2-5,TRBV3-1,CASSPNIGTVYETQYF,TGTGCCAGCAGCCCTAATATCGGGACCGTCTACGAGACCCAGTACTTC
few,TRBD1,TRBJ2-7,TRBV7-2,CASSSRQGSAYEQYF,TGTGCCAGCAGCTCGAGACAGGGATCCGCCTACGAGCAGTACTTC
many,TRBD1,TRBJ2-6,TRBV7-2,CASSLTGRSGANVLTF,TGCGCCAGCAGCTTGACAGGGCGCTCTGGGGCCAACGTCCTGACTTTC
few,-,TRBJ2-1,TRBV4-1,CASSQDRRLSGLRGNEQFF,TGCGCCAGCAGCCAAGACCGAAGACTATCAGGTCTCCGTGGCAATGAGCAGTTCTTC
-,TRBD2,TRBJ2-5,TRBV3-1,CASSQGLAGTVGQYF,TGTGCCAGCAGCCAAGGACTAGCGGGGACGGTGGGGCAGTACTTC
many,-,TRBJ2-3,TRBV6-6,CASSLPGLSTDTQYF,TGTGCCAGCAGTCTACCGGGTCTAAGCACAGATACGCAGTATTTT
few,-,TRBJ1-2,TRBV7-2,CASSPRSQIYGYTF,TGTGCCAGCAGCCCCAGGTCACAAATCTATGGCTACACCTTC
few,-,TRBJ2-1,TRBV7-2,CASSPDSGDEQFF,TGTGCCAGCAGCCCGGACAGTGGGGATGAGCAGTTCTTC
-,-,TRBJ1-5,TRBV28,CASRKTPYSNQPQHF,TGTGCCAGCAGAAAGACACCTTATAGCAATCAGCCCCAGCATTTT
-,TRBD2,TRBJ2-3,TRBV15,CATSSLGGTDTQYF,TGTGCCACCAGCTCCCTGGGGGGGACAGATACGCAGTATTTT
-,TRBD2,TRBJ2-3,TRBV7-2,CASSLRGTSGTDTQYF,TGTGCCAGCAGCTTACGCGGGACTAGTGGAACAGATACGCAGTATTTT
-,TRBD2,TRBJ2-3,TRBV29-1,CSVYTGLAGGTDTQYF,TGCAGCGTTTACACAGGGCTAGCGGGAGGGACAGATACGCAGTATTTT